This TCR beta chain is from a study of blood T cells in healthy people across ages. A sample-barcoded 5' primer and a J-beta primer mix were used in a second PCR of roughly 7 to 12 cycles. One entry per CDR3 protein results from TCRdb running MiXCR on the 5' RACE reads. The sample includes 1.8 million or so distinct CDR3 sequences, about two fifths seen only once; the top ten take about 23%. This receptor was identified in a human donor in good health. Sequencing was carried out using blood.

The CDR3 region has the DNA TGTGCCAGCAAGGATGAGGGGCCCTCCTACGAGCAGTACTTC. It is translated as CASKDEGPSYEQYF. This chain joins TRBV6-5 and TRBJ2-7; D is tentatively TRBD1 or TRBD2 (5 bases each). Per germline, CDR1 MNHEY and CDR2 SVGAGI. This CDR3 has 14 residues. The V end lost 7 bases, the J end lost 0 bases, and 13 bases lay between the germline ends.